The clone carrying this T cell receptor beta chain was seen just once. This entry is derived from a study of cytomegalovirus exposure and HLA in healthy donors. This CDR3 is 15 amino acids long. From germline, CDR1 is SGHNT and CDR2 YENEEA. Germline trimming cut 6 bases from V and 7 bases from J; bases unmatched to any gene: 10. Amplification used 60 Vbeta primers and 13 Jbeta primers. Repertoires were generated with immunoSEQ multiplex PCR, while TCRdb's copy carries only in-frame clones and drops some. The sample has about 180,000 clones; under 80% are singletons. This receptor was obtained from a human donor in good health. This chain links TRBV11-3 with TRBJ2-1, with 9 bases matching TRBD1. Source material: PBMCs. The CDR3 here is CASSYGQGYENEQFF. CDR3 nucleotides: TGTGCCAGCAGTTACGGACAGGGGTACGAGAATGAGCAGTTCTTC.